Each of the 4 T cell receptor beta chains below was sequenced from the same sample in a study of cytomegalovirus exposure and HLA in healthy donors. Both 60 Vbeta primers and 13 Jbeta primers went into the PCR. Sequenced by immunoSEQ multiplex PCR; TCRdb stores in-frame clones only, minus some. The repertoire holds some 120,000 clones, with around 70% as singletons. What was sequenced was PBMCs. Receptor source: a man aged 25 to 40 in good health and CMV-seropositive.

As DNA, the CDR3 is TGTGCCAGCAGACAGGGCCGGGGACAGGGGACCTACGAGCAGTACTTC. It translates to CASRQGRGQGTYEQYF. The rearrangement links TRBV21-1 to TRBJ2-7; the table assigns TRBD1, which was not confirmed against the DNA. TRBV21-1 is a recognized pseudogene. The CDR3 runs 16 residues.

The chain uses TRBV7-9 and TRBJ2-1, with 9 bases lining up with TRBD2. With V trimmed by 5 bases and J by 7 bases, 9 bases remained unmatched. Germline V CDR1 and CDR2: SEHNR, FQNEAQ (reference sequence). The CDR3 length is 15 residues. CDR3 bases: TGTGCCAGCAGCCCACGGGGCGGGGGGGGGAATGAGCAGTTCTTC. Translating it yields CASSPRGGGGNEQFF.

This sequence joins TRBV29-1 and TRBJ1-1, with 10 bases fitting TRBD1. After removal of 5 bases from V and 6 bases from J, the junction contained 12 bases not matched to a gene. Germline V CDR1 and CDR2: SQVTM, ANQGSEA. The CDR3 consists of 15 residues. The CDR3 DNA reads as TGCAGCGTTCGTCGTGCCGGACAGGGGGACGCTGAAGCTTTCTTT. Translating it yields CSVRRAGQGDAEAFF. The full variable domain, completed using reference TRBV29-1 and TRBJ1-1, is SAVISQKPSRDICQRGTSLTIQCQVDSQVTMMFWYRQQPGQSLTLIATANQGSEATYESGFVIDKFPISRPNLTFSTLTVSNMSPEDSSIYLCSVRRAGQGDAEAFFGQGTRLTVV.

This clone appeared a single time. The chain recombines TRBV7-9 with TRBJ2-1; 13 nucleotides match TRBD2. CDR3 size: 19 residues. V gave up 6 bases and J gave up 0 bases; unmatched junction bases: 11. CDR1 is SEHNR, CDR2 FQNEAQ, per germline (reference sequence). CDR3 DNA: TGTGCCAGCAGGGATCCGGGACTAGCGGGGCGGGGCTCCTACAATGAGCAGTTCTTC. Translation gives CASRDPGLAGRGSYNEQFF.